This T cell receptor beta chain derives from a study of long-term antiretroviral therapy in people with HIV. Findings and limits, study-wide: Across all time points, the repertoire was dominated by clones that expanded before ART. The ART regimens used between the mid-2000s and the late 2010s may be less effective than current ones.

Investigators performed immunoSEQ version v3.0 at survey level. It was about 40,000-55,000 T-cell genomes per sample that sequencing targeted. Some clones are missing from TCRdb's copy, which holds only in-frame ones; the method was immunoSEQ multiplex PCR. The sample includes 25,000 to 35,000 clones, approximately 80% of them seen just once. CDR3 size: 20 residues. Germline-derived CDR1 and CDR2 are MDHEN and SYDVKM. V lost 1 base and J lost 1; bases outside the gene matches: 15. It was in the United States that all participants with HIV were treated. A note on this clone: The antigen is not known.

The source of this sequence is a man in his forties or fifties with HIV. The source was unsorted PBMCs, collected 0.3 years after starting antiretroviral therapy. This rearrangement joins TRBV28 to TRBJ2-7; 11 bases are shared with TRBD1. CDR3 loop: CASSLFIPGQGGVGSYEQYF. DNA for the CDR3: TGTGCCAGCAGTTTATTTATTCCGGGACAGGGGGGGGTTGGATCCTACGAGCAGTACTTC.